This T cell receptor beta chain comes out of a study of graft-versus-host responses after intestinal transplantation. This clone was counted between two and nine times. Its antigen is still unknown. Graft samples were processed, releasing intraepithelial and lamina propria lymphocytes. The data were produced by immunoSEQ multiplex PCR, yet TCRdb's version contains in-frame clones alone and is incomplete. The sample contains 13,000 to 15,000 clones, roughly 69% of which appear only once. General observations from the study: Some GvH clones were seen earlier in gut or blood, suggesting intestinal origin.

This TCR came from a human patient who received an intestinal transplant, so some T cells may come from the graft donor. Sequenced here: ileum tissue, sampled 650 to 700 days after intestinal transplantation.

The CDR3 loop is CASSQEEGLSYEQYF. The CDR3 DNA reads as TGCGCCAGCAGCCAAGAGGAGGGCCTCTCCTACGAGCAGTACTTC. V and J are TRBV4-3 and TRBJ2-7; possible D gene TRBD2, 6 bases. CDR1 and CDR2 from the germline V gene are LGHNA and YSLEER. Trimming shortened V by 0 bases and J by 0 bases, and 9 bases separated the two germline ends. This CDR3 is 15 amino acids long.